By share, the clone carrying this T cell receptor beta chain counts as medium-sized (0.01 to 0.1%). The data were obtained in a study of spatial heterogeneity in lung cancer. Study-level background: Alpha-chain sequences were consistently detected in smaller numbers than beta-chain sequences.

Time point of the sample: sample taken at primary tumor resection. Just over 70 TRACERx patients with early, untreated non-small cell lung cancer donated samples. Unsorted tumor, nontumor lung tissue or cryopreserved PBMC supplied the whole RNA. This CDR3 is built from 16 residues. CDR1 is LGHNA, CDR2 YNFKEQ, per germline. V dropped 0 bases and J dropped 4 bases, with 12 bases sitting between them. TCR cDNA molecules were tagged individually, and each one carried a unique molecular identifier. TCRdb reprocessed the 5' RACE reads with MiXCR, giving one entry per CDR3 protein. The sample has roughly 1,400 distinct CDR3 sequences, around 13% seen once.

The V call is TRBV4-2, the J call TRBJ1-4; a weak D match, TRBD1 (5 bases). The sequenced sample was normal lung tissue next to the tumor, obtained at surgery. The sequence was obtained from a male donor with early-stage non-small cell lung cancer. CDR3 amino acids: CASSQEQVGGNEKLFF. The DNA for the CDR3 is TGTGCCAGCAGCCAAGAACAGGTCGGGGGTAATGAAAAACTGTTTTTT.